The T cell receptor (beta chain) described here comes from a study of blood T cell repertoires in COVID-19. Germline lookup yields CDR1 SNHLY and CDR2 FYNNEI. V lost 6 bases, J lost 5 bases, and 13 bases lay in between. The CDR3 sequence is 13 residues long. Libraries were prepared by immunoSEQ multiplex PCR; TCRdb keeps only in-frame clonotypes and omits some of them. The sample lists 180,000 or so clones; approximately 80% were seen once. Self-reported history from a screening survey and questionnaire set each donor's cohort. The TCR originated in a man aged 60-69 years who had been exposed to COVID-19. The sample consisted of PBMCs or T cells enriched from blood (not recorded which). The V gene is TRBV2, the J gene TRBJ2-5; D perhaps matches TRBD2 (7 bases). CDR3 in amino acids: CASRGGLPETQYF. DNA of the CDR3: TGTGCCAGCAGAGGGGGACTACCGGAGACCCAGTACTTC.